The clone carrying this T cell receptor (beta chain) is a singleton in its sample. Its target is unknown. The CDR3 covers 13 residues. Trimming removed 6 bases from V and 3 bases from J; junction bases left unmatched: 4. Germline V gene lookup returns CDR1 LNHDA and CDR2 SQIVND (reference sequence). In the PCR, 60 Vbeta and 13 Jbeta primers were used. TCRdb's copy holds only in-frame clones and misses some; the assay was immunoSEQ multiplex PCR. The table includes about 150,000 clones, 75% detected once. The data are from a study of cytomegalovirus exposure and HLA in healthy donors. Whole-study findings and limits: Researchers reported in a later analysis that a missense DCLRE1C variant was tied to TCR beta V- and J-gene trimming. In a later analysis, several top co-occurrence clusters appeared linked to parvovirus B19, influenza, CMV and Epstein-Barr virus.

This receptor was identified in a man between 18 and 29 years old in good health and CMV-seronegative. V gene TRBV19 combines with J gene TRBJ2-7; TRBD2 matches at 8 bases. The specimen was PBMCs. The CDR3 DNA reads as TGTGCCAGTAGCGCGGGAGGTTTCTACGAGCAGTACTTC. Residues: CASSAGGFYEQYF.